Listed below are T cell receptor beta chains from one sample, sequenced in a study of a mutant IDH1 vaccine in newly diagnosed glioma. Clones were sequenced by immunoSEQ multiplex PCR, and TCRdb holds only the in-frame ones, with some missing. The sample holds roughly 51,000 clones, about 81% seen once. What these receptors recognize is not known. The sequencing used PBMCs, collected from a glioma patient whose treatment included an IDH1 peptide vaccine. These receptors all come from a middle-aged woman with glioma. Some clones in this sample may be carry-over from other donors' samples. Both conserved end residues are part of each CDR3. A D gene is named only where the DNA matches it firmly. Not every row has a clone size; where given, it reads once, few, many or a size class.

j_call | v_call | clone_size | cdr3_length | d_call | cdr3_nt | cdr3_aa
TRBJ2-5 | TRBV4-2 | NA | 16 | TRBD2 | TGTGCCAGCAGCCGTACATTCGCGGGGGAGTCCGGGACCCAGTACTTC | CASSRTFAGESGTQYF
TRBJ2-7 | TRBV19 | NA | 13 | NA | TGTGCCAGTAGTATTGACAGCTCCTACGAGCAGTACTTC | CASSIDSSYEQYF
TRBJ1-1 | TRBV6-4 | NA | 15 | NA | TGTGCCAGCAGTGACTCTCCCGAGATGAACACTGAAGCTTTCTTT | CASSDSPEMNTEAFF
TRBJ1-2 | TRBV5-6 | NA | 13 | NA | TGTGCCAGCAGCTTGGAGGGGCCAGGTGGCTACACCTTC | CASSLEGPGGYTF
TRBJ1-2 | TRBV2 | few | 15 | NA | TGTGCCAGCAGTGAAGCGAGATCGGGACTAAGGTCATGGACCTTC | CASSEARSGLRSWTF
TRBJ1-1 | TRBV6-1 | NA | 14 | NA | TGTGCCAGCAGAGTCGGGACGGTTGAAACTGAAGCTTTCTTT | CASRVGTVETEAFF
TRBJ1-4 | TRBV5-8 | NA | 15 | NA | TGTGCCAGCAGCTTGGGGGGGCAGAGGATTGAAAAACTGTTTTTT | CASSLGGQRIEKLFF
TRBJ1-1 | TRBV2 | NA | 15 | TRBD1 | TGTGCCAGCACTCTGACAGGGGCCCCGAACACTGAAGCTTTCTTT | CASTLTGAPNTEAFF
TRBJ1-4 | TRBV10-2 | NA | 16 | TRBD1 | TGCGCCAGCAGTGAGTCGATGGGACAGGGAAGTGAAAAACTGTTTTTT | CASSESMGQGSEKLFF
TRBJ2-7 | TRBV29-1 | NA | 13 | NA | TGCAGCGTTTTAACCGGGACACCCTACGAGCAGTACTTC | CSVLTGTPYEQYF